The T cell receptor beta chain described here comes from a study of response to subunit inactivated influenza vaccine. Germline CDR1 and CDR2: SGDLS and YYNGEE. The V end was cut by 0 bases, the J end by 0 bases, with 10 bases between. The CDR3 totals 16 residues. As to this clonotype: No antigen is known for it.

Broader study findings: Authors suggested seasonal influenza vaccinations each recruit few new T cells.

TCRdb reprocessed the RT-PCR reads with MiXCR, giving one entry per CDR3 protein. Of some 850,000 distinct CDR3 sequences listed, approximately 17% are singletons. This sequence was found in a middle-aged man who received an inactivated influenza vaccine. Sequenced here: PBMCs from blood, sampled 5 days after vaccination. This chain uses TRBV9 with TRBJ1-3; the D is unclear. Here the CDR3 reads CASSVEAQSSGNTIYF. The CDR3 region has the DNA TGTGCCAGCAGCGTAGAAGCGCAAAGCTCTGGAAACACCATATATTTT.